Below are 19 T cell receptor beta chains sequenced from a single sample in a study of vaccination and CD4 T cells after COVID-19. The Oncomine TCR Beta short-read assay was applied to DNA of cultured CD4+ T cells. TCRdb called the PCR reads again in MiXCR, with one record for every CDR3 protein. Of 15,000 to 20,000 distinct CDR3 sequences in the sample, about 60% were seen once. For these receptors, no antigen is known. Treatment given: roughly 10-day PBMC culture with coronavirus spike peptide pools or control peptides (ViraFEST assay). Sequencing was carried out using CD4+ T cells from blood, cultured in vitro. The receptors were gathered from a human donor who had recovered from COVID-19.

The V call is TRBV6-1, the J call TRBJ2-5; no reliable D call. CDR3 length equals 13 residues. Germline loops: CDR1 MNHNS, CDR2 SASEGT. V lost 9 bases to trimming and J lost 2 bases, with 13 bases between them. CDR3 bases: TGTGCCAGTCAAGTACAGTTTCAAGAGACCCAGTACTTC. Its protein product is CASQVQFQETQYF.

This clonotype was detected a few times. The V gene is TRBV2, the J gene TRBJ1-2; 9 nucleotides match TRBD1. Germline values: CDR1 SNHLY, CDR2 FYNNEI. CDR3 length: 16 residues. V gave up 4 bases and J gave up 2 bases; unmatched junction bases: 8. The CDR3 bases are TGTGCCAGCAGTGGGACAGGGGTCCCCTCCAACTATGGCTACACCTTC. As protein: CASSGTGVPSNYGYTF.

J is TRBJ2-7 and V is TRBV27, with TRBD2 matching over 11 bases. The CDR3 is 15 amino acids. Germline CDR1 MNHEY, CDR2 SMNVEV (reference sequence). The J segment lost 2 bases and the V segment lost 7 bases, leaving 7 bases of the junction unmatched. The CDR3, as DNA: TGTGCCAGCACCGCCGGGACTAGCGGAGCCTACGAGCAGTACTTC. Protein sequence: CASTAGTSGAYEQYF.

This chain links TRBV27 with TRBJ2-3; D unclear. The length of the CDR3 is 12 residues. Germline lookup yields CDR1 MNHEY and CDR2 SMNVEV (reference sequence). Trimming cost V 1 base and J 6 bases, with 5 bases left between them. The CDR3 reads CASSLFGDTQYF. The CDR3 nucleotides are TGTGCCAGCAGTTTATTTGGGGATACGCAGTATTTT.

The chain recombines TRBV27 with TRBJ1-4; D may be TRBD1 (5 bases). Germline values: CDR1 MNHEY, CDR2 SMNVEV (reference sequence). The CDR3 has 15 amino acids. V lost 7 bases and J 8 bases, leaving 20 bases between the germline ends. The CDR3 sequence: CASTRTTGWGEKLFF. The CDR3 DNA reads as TGTGCCAGCACCAGGACAACAGGCTGGGGGGAAAAACTGTTTTTT.

A few counts support this clonotype. This chain joins TRBV7-9 and TRBJ2-2, with TRBD2 matching 13 bases. There are 17 residues in the CDR3. Germline CDR1 is SEHNR and CDR2 is FQNEAQ (reference sequence). The junction had 4 bases not matched to a gene; V was cut back by 1 base and J by 5 bases. This CDR3 reads CASSLGTSGSGTGELFF. DNA for the CDR3: TGTGCCAGCAGCTTAGGGACTAGCGGGAGTGGTACCGGGGAGCTGTTTTTT.

This rearrangement joins TRBV27 to TRBJ1-1; tentative D call: TRBD1 (6 bases). The CDR3 length is 15 residues. The germline gives CDR1 MNHEY, CDR2 SMNVEV (reference sequence). The ends were cut back, 6 bases at V and 4 bases at J, with 18 bases in the middle. The CDR3 region has the DNA TGTGCCAGCAGCTCCTGGGGGGGGGCTTTCACTGAAGCTTTCTTT. Protein: CASSSWGGAFTEAFF.

The chain links TRBV20-1 to TRBJ1-2; no clear D. With 3 bases removed from V and 4 bases from J, the gap between germline ends came to 9 bases. CDR3 length equals 12 residues. Germline V gives CDR1 DFQATT, CDR2 SNEGSKA (reference sequence). DNA of the CDR3: TGCAGTGCTAGGGAAGAGGGCTATGGCTACACCTTC. Amino acids: CSAREEGYGYTF.

This clonotype was detected only a few times. This chain joins TRBV7-9 and TRBJ1-2; no definite D call. The CDR3 covers 14 residues. Germline V gene data show CDR1 as SEHNR and CDR2 as FQNEAQ (reference sequence). Trimming shortened V by 5 bases and J by 4 bases, and 14 bases separated the two germline ends. CDR3 sequence reads: CASSLIDGPYGYTF. The CDR3, as DNA: TGTGCCAGCAGCCTTATTGACGGTCCCTATGGCTACACCTTC.

This clonotype showed up just a few times. The chain combines TRBV6-2 or TRBV6-3 with TRBJ2-5; D call uncertain. Trimming shortened V by 4 bases and J by 5 bases, and 5 bases separated the two germline ends. This CDR3 spans 11 amino acids. The germline V gene has CDR1 MNHEY and CDR2 SVGEGT. CDR3 nucleotide sequence: TGTGCCAGCAGTTCAGCGGAGACCCAGTACTTC. This sequence encodes CASSSAETQYF.

This clonotype has only one observation. The chain carries TRBV4-1 and TRBJ1-6, with a weak D call TRBD1 (6 bases). Germline values: CDR1 MGHRA, CDR2 YSYEKL. V was cut by 4 bases and J by 7 bases, with 20 bases left in between. The CDR3 consists of 17 residues. CDR3 DNA sequence: TGCGCCAGCAGCCCAGGGGACCGCCGACGGGGAAATTCACCCCTCCACTTT. Translating gives CASSPGDRRRGNSPLHF.

The rearrangement uses TRBV5-1 and TRBJ2-7; perhaps TRBD2 as D (5 bases). CDR3 size: 14 residues. Trimming cost V 0 bases and J 3 bases, with 10 bases left between them. Germline V CDR1 and CDR2: SGHRS, YFSETQ. CDR3 in DNA: TGCGCCAGCAGCTTGGGGTCTAGCAGCTACGAGCAGTACTTC. This codes for CASSLGSSSYEQYF.

This clonotype was seen more than once but under ten times. The junction and the germline gene differ at one end; a read error may be behind it. The chain is built from TRBV10-3 and TRBJ1-5; 9 bases are shared with TRBD1. The CDR3 runs to 16 residues. Germline values: CDR1 ENHRY, CDR2 SYGVKD. CDR3 sequence: CAISEPQGASSQPQHF. In DNA, the CDR3 is TGTGCCATCAGTGAGCCACAGGGGGCAAGCAGTCAGCCCCAGCATTTT.

This clonotype has a handful of counts. The CDR3 is CASSPSTGYNSPLHF. The CDR3, as DNA: TGTGCCAGCAGTCCAAGCACAGGATATAATTCACCCCTCCACTTT. The chain couples TRBV2 to TRBJ1-6, with D possibly being TRBD1 (5 bases). The germline V and J ends were trimmed by 5 bases and 4 bases, with 12 bases remaining between them. Germline assignment: CDR1 SNHLY and CDR2 FYNNEI. The CDR3 length is 15 residues. The full variable domain, in which reference TRBV2 and TRBJ1-6 provide the parts outside the CDR3, is EPEVTQTPSHQVTQMGQEVILRCVPISNHLYFYWYRQILGQKVEFLVSFYNNEISEKSEIFDDQFSVERPDGSNFTLKIRSTKLEDSAMYFCASSPSTGYNSPLHFGNGTRLTVT.

The chain combines TRBV12-3 or TRBV12-4 with TRBJ1-1; D perhaps matches TRBD1 (6 bases). Trimming took 3 bases from V and 8 from J, leaving 16 bases between them. This CDR3 has 14 residues. As DNA, the CDR3 is TGTGCCAGCAGTTTCGCATTACCCGGGGGCGAAGCTTTCTTT. This encodes CASSFALPGGEAFF.

The chain couples TRBV20-1 to TRBJ2-1; D is uncertain. Germline CDR1 and CDR2: DFQATT and SNEGSKA (reference sequence). The CDR3 consists of 13 residues. The V end lost 3 bases, the J end lost 10 bases, and 16 bases lay between the germline ends. CDR3 residues: CSASNSLEWEQFF. Written as DNA, the CDR3 is TGCAGTGCTAGTAATAGCCTGGAATGGGAGCAGTTCTTC.

This clonotype has a handful of counts. The chain uses TRBV29-1 and TRBJ2-2; 8 bases fit TRBD1. The CDR3 runs to 17 residues. V trimming: 1 base; J trimming: 5 bases; junction bases outside the gene matches: 12. Germline V CDR1 and CDR2: SQVTM, ANQGSEA. CDR3 region: CSVEGRPRTGRTGELFF. The CDR3 nucleotides read TGCAGCGTTGAAGGCCGACCGAGGACAGGGCGGACCGGGGAGCTGTTTTTT.

This sequence joins TRBV7-8 and TRBJ2-7, with TRBD2 as a possible D gene (6 bases). The CDR3 has 15 residues. The V gene lost 4 bases and the J gene lost 2 bases, with 15 bases spanning the gap. CDR1 and CDR2 (germline): SGHVS, FQNEAQ. The CDR3 DNA reads TGTGCCAGCAGCTCGAACCCCGGAGGGGCCTACGAGCAGTACTTC. Encoded protein: CASSSNPGGAYEQYF.

The genes are TRBV19 and TRBJ2-7, with TRBD1 matching 8 bases. Germline V gene data show CDR1 as LNHDA and CDR2 as SQIVND (reference sequence). Trimming took 8 bases from V and 2 from J; bases not matched to a gene: 5. The CDR3 runs to 13 residues. The CDR3 protein is CASARTGTYEQYF. CDR3 sequence (DNA): TGTGCCAGTGCCAGGACAGGGACCTACGAGCAGTACTTC.